The entry below gives a single T cell receptor (beta chain) sequence along with its context. The data were taken from a study of blood T cell repertoires in COVID-19. Study overall: Italy, Spain and the United States were the sources of the convalescent and acute COVID-19 samples.

In the source study's methods: Amplifying reference gene primers gave estimates of nucleated cell counts. Profiling relied on immunoSEQ multiplex PCR, and the TCRdb table lists in-frame clones only, not all of them. V, J and clone size were drawn from that table, and D and trimming were deduced from the DNA. The sample records about 97,000 clones, over 85% being singletons. Seattle patient enrollment occurred during active infection, with longitudinal follow-up thereafter. V gave up 1 base and J gave up 3 bases, with 6 bases separating them. The CDR3 consists of 13 residues. From germline, CDR1 is SEHNR and CDR2 FQNEAQ (reference sequence).

This sequence originates from a woman aged 45-60 years with COVID-19, enrolled during active disease. Sequencing input: peripheral blood. This chain joins TRBV7-9 and TRBJ2-5; D gene ambiguous. In DNA, the CDR3 is TGTGCCAGCAGCTTAGACTATAAAGAGACCCAGTACTTC. It encodes CASSLDYKETQYF. The whole variable domain, filled in from reference TRBV7-9 and TRBJ2-5, reads DTGVSQNPRHKITKRGQNVTFRCDPISEHNRLYWYRQTLGQGPEFLTYFQNEAQLEKSRLLSDRFSAERPKGSFSTLEIQRTEQGDSAMYLCASSLDYKETQYFGPGTRLLVL.